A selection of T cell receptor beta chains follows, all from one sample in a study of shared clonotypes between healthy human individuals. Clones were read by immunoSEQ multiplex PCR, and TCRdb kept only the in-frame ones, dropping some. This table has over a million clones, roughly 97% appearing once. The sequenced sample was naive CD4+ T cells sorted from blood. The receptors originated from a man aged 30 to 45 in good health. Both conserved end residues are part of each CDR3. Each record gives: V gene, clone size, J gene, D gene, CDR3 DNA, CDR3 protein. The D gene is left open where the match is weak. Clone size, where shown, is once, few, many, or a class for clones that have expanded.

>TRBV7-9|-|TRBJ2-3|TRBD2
TGTGCCAGCAGCCCCCGTGGAGCGGGAGGTCTGAATACGCAGTATTTT
CASSPRGAGGLNTQYF
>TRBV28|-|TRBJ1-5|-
TGTGCCAGCCAGTCTCCAGTCAATCAGCCCCAGCATTTT
CASQSPVNQPQHF
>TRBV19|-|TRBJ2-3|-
TGTGCCAGTAGTATTGCCGTTGGCGGGATAGGCGCAGATACGCAGTATTTT
CASSIAVGGIGADTQYF
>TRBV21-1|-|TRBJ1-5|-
TGTGCCAGCAGCACAACCTTTCGGACAGAATATAGCAATCAGCCCCAGCATTTT
CASSTTFRTEYSNQPQHF
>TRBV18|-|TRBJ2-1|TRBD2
TGTGCCAGCAAACCGGGACTAGCGGGACCCCCGAGGGTGTACAATGAGCAGTTCTTC
CASKPGLAGPPRVYNEQFF
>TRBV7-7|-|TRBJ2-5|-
TGTGCCAGCAGCTTAGTGGGGACCGCCACGGTAGAGACCCAGTACTTC
CASSLVGTATVETQYF
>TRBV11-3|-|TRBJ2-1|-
TGTGCCAGCAGCCACAACAACTACAATGAGCAGTTCTTC
CASSHNNYNEQFF
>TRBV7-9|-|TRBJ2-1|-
TGTGCCAGCAGCTCCGATTGGCTAGCGACCTACAATGAGCAGTTCTTC
CASSSDWLATYNEQFF
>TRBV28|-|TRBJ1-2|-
TGTGCCAGCAGTATATCTCCGACTCCTAACTATGGCTACACCTTC
CASSISPTPNYGYTF
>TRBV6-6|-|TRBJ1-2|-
TGTGCCAGCAATGAACAGAAACCCGTCTATGGCTACACCTTC
CASNEQKPVYGYTF
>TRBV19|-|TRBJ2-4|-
TGTGCCAGTAGTGACCCGGGGGCGGCCAAAAACATTCAGTACTTC
CASSDPGAAKNIQYF
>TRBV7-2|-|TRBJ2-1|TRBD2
TGTGCCAGCAGCTTAGCGGAGGGGGGCGGGAGGGCCCTTTTCTTC
CASSLAEGGGRALFF
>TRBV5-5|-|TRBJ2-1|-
TGTGCCAGCAGCTTTTGGGCGGGATTTGGTTCCTACAATGAGCAGTTCTTC
CASSFWAGFGSYNEQFF
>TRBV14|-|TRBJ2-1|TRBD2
TGTGCCAGCAGCCAAAACGGGAGGGCCGTCAATGAGCAGTTCTTC
CASSQNGRAVNEQFF
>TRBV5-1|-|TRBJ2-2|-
TGCGCCAGCAGCTTTCGGGCGGGACTGGAGTACACCGGGGAGCTGTTTTTT
CASSFRAGLEYTGELFF
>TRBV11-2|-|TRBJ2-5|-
TGTGCCAGCAGCTTAACCCGGGAGACCCAGTACTTC
CASSLTRETQYF
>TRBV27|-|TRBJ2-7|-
TGTGCCAGCAGCAACCGGGCCGTAGTGTACGAGCAGTACTTC
CASSNRAVVYEQYF
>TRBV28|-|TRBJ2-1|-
TGTGCCAGCAGTTTAGTAGTCGGCCGTCAGCAGTTCTTC
CASSLVVGRQQFF
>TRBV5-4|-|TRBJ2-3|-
TGTGCCAGCAGCTTGGGTAAGGGGACAGATACGCAGTATTTT
CASSLGKGTDTQYF
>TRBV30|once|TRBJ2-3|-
TGTGCCTGGAGTGGGGGGTGGACAGATACGCAGTATTTT
CAWSGGWTDTQYF
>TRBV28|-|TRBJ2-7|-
TGTGCCAGCAGTTTGCTAGACTACGAGCAGTACTTC
CASSLLDYEQYF
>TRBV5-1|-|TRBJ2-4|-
TGCGCCAGCAAAATCACAACAGCCAAAAACATTCAGTACTTC
CASKITTAKNIQYF
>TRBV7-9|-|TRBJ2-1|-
TGTGCCAGCAGCTTAACACAGGGTTCCTACAATGAGCAGTTCTTC
CASSLTQGSYNEQFF
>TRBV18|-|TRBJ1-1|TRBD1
TGTGCCAGCTCACTACAGGGGATGGGCACTGAAGCTTTCTTT
CASSLQGMGTEAFF
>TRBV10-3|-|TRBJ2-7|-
TGTGCCATCAGTGAACAGGGCGGCTCCTACGAGCAGTACTTC
CAISEQGGSYEQYF
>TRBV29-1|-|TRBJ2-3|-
TGCAGCGTTGATCATCGGACAGTGGCAGATACGCAGTATTTT
CSVDHRTVADTQYF
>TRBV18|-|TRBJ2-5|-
TGTGCCAGCTCGTTGGACGTTGGGGAGACCCAGTACTTC
CASSLDVGETQYF
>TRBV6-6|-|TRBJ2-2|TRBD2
TGTGCCAGCAGTTACTCGGGGACTAGTGTCACCGGGGAGCTGTTTTTT
CASSYSGTSVTGELFF
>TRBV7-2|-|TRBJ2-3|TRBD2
TGTGCCGGCACTAGCGGGAGGACAGATACGCAGTATTTT
CAGTSGRTDTQYF
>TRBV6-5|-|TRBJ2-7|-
TGTGCCAGCAGAAACAACGGACTCACTATGGGGGAGCAGTACTTC
CASRNNGLTMGEQYF
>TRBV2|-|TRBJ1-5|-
TGTGCCAGCAGCAGTGGGGGACTCCCCCAGCCCCAGCATTTT
CASSSGGLPQPQHF
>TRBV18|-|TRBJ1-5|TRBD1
TGTGCCAGCTCACAGGAAGGGGGCTGCAATCAGCCCCAGCATTTT
CASSQEGGCNQPQHF
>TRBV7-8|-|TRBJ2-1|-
TGTGCCAGCAGCTTACCCCGGTGGCAGGGGTCGGGCAATGAGCAGTTCTTC
CASSLPRWQGSGNEQFF
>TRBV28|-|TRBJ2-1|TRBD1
TGTGCCAGCAGCCTCGGACAGGATAACTCCTACAATGAGCAGTTCTTC
CASSLGQDNSYNEQFF
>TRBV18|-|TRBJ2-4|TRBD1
TGTGCCAGCTCACCAATTCGAGGGGGCGCGGTAGCCAAAAACATTCAGTACTTC
CASSPIRGGAVAKNIQYF
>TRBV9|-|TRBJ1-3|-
TGTGCCAGCAGCGTAGTTGGCGGTAGCTCTGGAAACACCATATATTTT
CASSVVGGSSGNTIYF
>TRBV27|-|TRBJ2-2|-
TGTGCCAGCAGTTTCGTGACCGGGGAGCTGTTTTTT
CASSFVTGELFF
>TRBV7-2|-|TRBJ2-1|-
TGTGCCAGCAGCTTAGCGGGAGGCCAGTACAATGAGCAGTTCTTC
CASSLAGGQYNEQFF
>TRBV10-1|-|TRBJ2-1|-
TGCGCCAGCAGTGACGAGTCCAATGAGCAGTTCTTC
CASSDESNEQFF
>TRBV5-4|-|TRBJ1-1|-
TGTGCCAGCAGCTGGTCGGACGCGGCGAACACTGAAGCTTTCTTT
CASSWSDAANTEAFF
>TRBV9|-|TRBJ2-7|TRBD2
TGTGCCAGCAGCGTCGACACCAGAGCGGGACTAGTCTACGAGCAGTACTTC
CASSVDTRAGLVYEQYF
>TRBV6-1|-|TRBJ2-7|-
TGTGCCACGGCGGGCGGCAGGTCTTACTACGAGCAGTACTTC
CATAGGRSYYEQYF
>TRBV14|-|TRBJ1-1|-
TGTGCCAGCAGCCAAGATGACGTTACTGAAGCTTTCTTT
CASSQDDVTEAFF
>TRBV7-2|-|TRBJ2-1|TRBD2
TGTGCCAGCAGCTCCCGACTAGCGCTCAGGTACAATGAGCAGTTCTTC
CASSSRLALRYNEQFF
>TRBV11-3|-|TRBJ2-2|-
TGTGCCAGCAGCTTTACCACTACATACACCGGGGAGCTGTTTTTT
CASSFTTTYTGELFF
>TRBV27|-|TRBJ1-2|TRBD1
TGTGCCAGCAAAAAGGCAGGGGGTGGCTACACCTTC
CASKKAGGGYTF